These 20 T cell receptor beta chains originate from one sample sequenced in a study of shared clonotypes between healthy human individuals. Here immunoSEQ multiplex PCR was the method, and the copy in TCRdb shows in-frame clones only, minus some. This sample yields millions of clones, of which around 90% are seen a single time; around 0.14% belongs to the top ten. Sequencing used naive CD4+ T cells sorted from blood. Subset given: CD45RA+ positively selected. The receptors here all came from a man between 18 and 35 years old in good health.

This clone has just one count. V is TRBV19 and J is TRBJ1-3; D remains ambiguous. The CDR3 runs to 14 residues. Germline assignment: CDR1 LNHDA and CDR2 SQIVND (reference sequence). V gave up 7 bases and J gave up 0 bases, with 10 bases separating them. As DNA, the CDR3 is TGTGCCAGTACCACAGCGTACTCTGGAAACACCATATATTTT. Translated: CASTTAYSGNTIYF.

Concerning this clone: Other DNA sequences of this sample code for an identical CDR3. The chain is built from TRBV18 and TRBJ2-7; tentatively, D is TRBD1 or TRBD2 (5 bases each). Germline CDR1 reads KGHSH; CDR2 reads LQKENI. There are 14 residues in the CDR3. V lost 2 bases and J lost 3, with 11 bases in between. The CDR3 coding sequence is TGTGCCAGCTCACCAGGGACCCAGGACTACGAGCAGTACTTC. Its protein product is CASSPGTQDYEQYF.

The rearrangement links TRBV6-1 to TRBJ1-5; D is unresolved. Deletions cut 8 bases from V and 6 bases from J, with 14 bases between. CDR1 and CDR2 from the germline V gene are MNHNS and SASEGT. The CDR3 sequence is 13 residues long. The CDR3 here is CASVAARVQPQHF. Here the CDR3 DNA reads TGTGCCAGCGTGGCGGCGCGGGTTCAGCCCCAGCATTTT.

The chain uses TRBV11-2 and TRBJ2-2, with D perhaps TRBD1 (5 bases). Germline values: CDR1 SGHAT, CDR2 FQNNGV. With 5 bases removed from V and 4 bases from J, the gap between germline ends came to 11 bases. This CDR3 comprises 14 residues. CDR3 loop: CASSPQGSTGELFF. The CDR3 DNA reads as TGTGCCAGCAGCCCCCAGGGAAGCACCGGGGAGCTGTTTTTT.

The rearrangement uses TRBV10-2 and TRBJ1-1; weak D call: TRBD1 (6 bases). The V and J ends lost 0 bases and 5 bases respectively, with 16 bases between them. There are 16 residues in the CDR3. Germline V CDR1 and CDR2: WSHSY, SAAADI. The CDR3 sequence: CASSESQVNRGTEAFF. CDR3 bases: TGCGCCAGCAGTGAGTCTCAGGTCAATAGGGGGACTGAAGCTTTCTTT.

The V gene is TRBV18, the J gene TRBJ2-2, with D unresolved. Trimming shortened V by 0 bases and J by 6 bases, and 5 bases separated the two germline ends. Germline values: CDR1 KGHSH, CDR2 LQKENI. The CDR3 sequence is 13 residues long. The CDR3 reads CASSPPLAGELFF. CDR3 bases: TGTGCCAGCTCACCACCCCTCGCCGGGGAGCTGTTTTTT.

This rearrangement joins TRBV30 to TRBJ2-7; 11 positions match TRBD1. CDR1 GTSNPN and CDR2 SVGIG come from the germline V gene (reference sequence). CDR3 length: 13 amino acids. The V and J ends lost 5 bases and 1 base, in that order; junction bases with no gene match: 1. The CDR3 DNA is TGTGCCTGGGGGACAGGGGGGTCCTACGAGCAGTACTTC. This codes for CAWGTGGSYEQYF.

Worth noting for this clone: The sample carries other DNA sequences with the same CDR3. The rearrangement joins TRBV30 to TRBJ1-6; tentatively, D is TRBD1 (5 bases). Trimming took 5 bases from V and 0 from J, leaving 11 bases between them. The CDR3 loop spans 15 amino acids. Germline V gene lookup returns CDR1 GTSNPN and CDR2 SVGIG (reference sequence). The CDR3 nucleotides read TGTGCCTGGGCCGACGGGGGCTCCTATAATTCACCCCTCCACTTT. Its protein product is CAWADGGSYNSPLHF.

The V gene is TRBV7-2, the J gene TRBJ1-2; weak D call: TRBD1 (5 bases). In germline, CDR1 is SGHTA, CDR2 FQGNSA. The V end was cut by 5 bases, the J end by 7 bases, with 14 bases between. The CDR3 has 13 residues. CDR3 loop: CASSQRWGGGYTF. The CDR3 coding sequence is TGTGCCAGCAGCCAAAGGTGGGGGGGTGGCTACACCTTC.

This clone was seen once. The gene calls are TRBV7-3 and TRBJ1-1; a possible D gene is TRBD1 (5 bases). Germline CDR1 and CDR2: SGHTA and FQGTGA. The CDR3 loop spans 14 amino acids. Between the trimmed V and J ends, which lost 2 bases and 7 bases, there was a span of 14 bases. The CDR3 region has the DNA TGTGCCAGCAGCTTAGGAGGGGTTGCGAGTGAAGCTTTCTTT. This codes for CASSLGGVASEAFF.

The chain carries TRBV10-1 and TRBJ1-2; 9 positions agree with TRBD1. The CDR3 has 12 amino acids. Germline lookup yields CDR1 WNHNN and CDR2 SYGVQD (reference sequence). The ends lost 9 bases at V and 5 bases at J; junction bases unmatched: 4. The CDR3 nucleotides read TGCGCCAGAGAAGACAGGGGGTATGGCTACACCTTC. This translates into CAREDRGYGYTF.

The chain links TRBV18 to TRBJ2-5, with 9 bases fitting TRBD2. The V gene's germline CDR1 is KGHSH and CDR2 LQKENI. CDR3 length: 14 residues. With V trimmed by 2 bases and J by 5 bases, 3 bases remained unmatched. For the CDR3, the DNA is TGTGCCAGCTCACCATCTAGCGGGACGGAGACCCAGTACTTC. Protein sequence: CASSPSSGTETQYF.

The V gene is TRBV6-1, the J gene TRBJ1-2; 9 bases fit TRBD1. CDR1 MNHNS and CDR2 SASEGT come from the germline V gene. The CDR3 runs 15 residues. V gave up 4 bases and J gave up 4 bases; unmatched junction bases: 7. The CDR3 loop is CASSVGTGMSYGYTF. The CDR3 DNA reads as TGTGCCAGCAGTGTCGGGACAGGGATGTCCTATGGCTACACCTTC.

CDR3 DNA: TGCAGCGCCGGGGCCCAGTTAAAGACCCAGTACTTC. Amino acids: CSAGAQLKTQYF. The gene calls are TRBV29-1 and TRBJ2-5; possibly TRBD1 or TRBD2 for D (5 bases each). The germline V gene encodes CDR1 SQVTM and CDR2 ANQGSEA. The V end lost 7 bases, the J end lost 6 bases, and 15 bases lay between the germline ends. The CDR3 totals 12 residues.

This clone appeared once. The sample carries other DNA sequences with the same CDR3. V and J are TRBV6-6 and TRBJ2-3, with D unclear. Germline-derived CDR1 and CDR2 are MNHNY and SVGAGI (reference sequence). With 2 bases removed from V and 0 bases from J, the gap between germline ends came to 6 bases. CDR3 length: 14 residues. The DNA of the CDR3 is TGTGCCAGCAGTTACGGTCTAAGCACAGATACGCAGTATTTT. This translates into CASSYGLSTDTQYF.

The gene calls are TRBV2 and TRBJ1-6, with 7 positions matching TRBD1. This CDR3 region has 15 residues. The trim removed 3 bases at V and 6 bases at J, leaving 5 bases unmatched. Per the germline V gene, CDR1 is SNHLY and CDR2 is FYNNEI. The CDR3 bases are TGTGCCAGCAGTGAGGGACAGCTCCGTAATTCACCCCTCCACTTT. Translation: CASSEGQLRNSPLHF.

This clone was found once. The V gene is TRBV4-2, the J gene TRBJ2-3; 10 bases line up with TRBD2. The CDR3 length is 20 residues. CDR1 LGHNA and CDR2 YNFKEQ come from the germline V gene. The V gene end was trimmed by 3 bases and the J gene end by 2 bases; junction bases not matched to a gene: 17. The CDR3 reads CASSHPGGASGGSNTDTQYF. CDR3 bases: TGTGCCAGCAGCCACCCCGGGGGAGCTAGCGGGGGTTCTAACACAGATACGCAGTATTTT.

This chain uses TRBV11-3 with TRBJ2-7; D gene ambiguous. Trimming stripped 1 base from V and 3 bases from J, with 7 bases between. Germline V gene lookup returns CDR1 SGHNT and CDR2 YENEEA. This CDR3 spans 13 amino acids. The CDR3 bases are TGTGCCAGCAGCTTAGGGCAATACTACGAGCAGTACTTC. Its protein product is CASSLGQYYEQYF.

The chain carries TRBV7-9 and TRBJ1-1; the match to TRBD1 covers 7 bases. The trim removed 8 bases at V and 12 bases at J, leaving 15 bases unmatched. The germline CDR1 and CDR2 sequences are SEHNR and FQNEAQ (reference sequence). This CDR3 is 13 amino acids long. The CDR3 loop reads CASSPMGQLETFF. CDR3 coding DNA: TGTGCCAGCTCCCCGATGGGACAGCTCGAGACTTTCTTT.

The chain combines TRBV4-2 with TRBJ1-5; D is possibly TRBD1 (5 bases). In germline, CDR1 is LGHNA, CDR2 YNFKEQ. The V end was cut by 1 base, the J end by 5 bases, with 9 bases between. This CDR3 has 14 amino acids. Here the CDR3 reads CASSQGRGDQPQHF. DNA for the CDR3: TGTGCCAGCAGCCAAGGGCGAGGGGATCAGCCCCAGCATTTT.